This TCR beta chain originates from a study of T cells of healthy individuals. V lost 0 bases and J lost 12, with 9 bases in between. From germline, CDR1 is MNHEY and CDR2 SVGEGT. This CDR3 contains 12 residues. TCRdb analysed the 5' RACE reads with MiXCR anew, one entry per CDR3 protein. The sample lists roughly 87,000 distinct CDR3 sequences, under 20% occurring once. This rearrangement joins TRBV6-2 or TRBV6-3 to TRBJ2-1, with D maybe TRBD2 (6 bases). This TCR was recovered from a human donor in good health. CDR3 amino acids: CASSYSGGRQFF. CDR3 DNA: TGTGCCAGCAGTTACTCGGGAGGAAGGCAGTTCTTC.